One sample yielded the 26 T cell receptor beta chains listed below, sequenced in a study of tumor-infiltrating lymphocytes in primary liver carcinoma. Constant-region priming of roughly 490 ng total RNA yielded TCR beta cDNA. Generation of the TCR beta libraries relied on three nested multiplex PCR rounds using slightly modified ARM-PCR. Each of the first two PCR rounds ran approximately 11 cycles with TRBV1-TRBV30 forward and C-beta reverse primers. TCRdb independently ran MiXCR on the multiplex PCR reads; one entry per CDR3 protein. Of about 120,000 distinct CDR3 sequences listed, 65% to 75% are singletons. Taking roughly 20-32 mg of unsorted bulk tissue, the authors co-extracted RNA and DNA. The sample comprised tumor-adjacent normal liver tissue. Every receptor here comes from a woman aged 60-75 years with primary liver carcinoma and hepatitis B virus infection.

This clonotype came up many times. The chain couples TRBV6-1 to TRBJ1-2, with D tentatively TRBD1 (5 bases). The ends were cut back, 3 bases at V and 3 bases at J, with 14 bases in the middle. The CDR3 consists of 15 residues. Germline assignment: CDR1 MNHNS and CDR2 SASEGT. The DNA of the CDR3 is TGTGCCAGCAGTGATCCGGGGGGGTCCGACTATGGCTACACCTTC. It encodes CASSDPGGSDYGYTF.

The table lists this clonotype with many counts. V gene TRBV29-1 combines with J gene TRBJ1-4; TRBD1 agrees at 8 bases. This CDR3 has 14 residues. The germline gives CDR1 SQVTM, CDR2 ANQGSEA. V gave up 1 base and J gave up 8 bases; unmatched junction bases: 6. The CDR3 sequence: CSVEGPGGREKLFF. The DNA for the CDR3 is TGCAGCGTTGAAGGGCCAGGGGGCAGGGAAAAACTGTTTTTT.

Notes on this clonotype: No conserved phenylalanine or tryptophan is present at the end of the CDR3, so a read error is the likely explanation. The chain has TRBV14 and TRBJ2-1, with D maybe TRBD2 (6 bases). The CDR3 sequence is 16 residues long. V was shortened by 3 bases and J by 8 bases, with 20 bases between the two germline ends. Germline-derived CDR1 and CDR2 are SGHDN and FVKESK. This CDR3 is CASSHFRANGSYEQFL. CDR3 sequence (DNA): TGTGCCAGCAGCCATTTTAGGGCTAACGGGAGCTATGAGCAGTTCTTA.

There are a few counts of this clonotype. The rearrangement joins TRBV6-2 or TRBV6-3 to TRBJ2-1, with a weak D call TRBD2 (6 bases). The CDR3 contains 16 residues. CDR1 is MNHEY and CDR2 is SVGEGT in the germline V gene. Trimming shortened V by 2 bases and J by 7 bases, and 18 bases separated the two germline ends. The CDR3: CASSYPLGGPWNEQFF. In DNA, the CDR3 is TGTGCCAGCAGTTACCCTCTTGGAGGGCCGTGGAATGAGCAGTTCTTC.

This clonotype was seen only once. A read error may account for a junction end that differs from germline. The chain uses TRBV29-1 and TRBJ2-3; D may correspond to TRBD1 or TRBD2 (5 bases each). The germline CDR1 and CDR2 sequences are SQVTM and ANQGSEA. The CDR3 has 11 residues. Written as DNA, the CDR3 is TGCAGCGCTCCCGTGGGGGATACGCGGTACTTT. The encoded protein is CSAPVGDTRYF.

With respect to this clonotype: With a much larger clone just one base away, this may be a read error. The CDR3 protein is CASRFIAGGSYNEQFF. As DNA, the CDR3 is TGCGCCAGCAGATTCATAGCGGGAGGGTCCTACAATGAGCAGTTCTTC. J is TRBJ2-1 and V is TRBV5-1, with TRBD2 identical over 11 bases. J gave up 1 base and V 5 bases, and 5 bases lay outside the gene matches. The CDR3 spans 16 residues. CDR1 and CDR2 (germline): SGHRS, YFSETQ.

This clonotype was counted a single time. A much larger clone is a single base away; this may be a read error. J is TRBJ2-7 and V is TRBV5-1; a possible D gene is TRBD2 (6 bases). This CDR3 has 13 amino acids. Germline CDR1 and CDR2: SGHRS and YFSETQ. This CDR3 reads CAISLWREYEQYF. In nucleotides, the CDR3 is TGCGCCATCAGCTTGTGGCGGGAATACGAGCAGTACTTC.

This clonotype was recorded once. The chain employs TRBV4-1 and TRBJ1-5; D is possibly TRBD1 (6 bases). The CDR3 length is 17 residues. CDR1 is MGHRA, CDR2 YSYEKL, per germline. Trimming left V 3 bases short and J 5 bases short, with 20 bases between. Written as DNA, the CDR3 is TGCGCCAGCAGCCATAGAATCCCAACAGGGATCGATCAGCCCCAGCATTTT. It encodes CASSHRIPTGIDQPQHF.

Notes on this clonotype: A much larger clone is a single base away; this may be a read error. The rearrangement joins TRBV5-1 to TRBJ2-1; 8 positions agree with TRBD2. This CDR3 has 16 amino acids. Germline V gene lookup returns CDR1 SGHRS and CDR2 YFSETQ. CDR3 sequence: CASNLAAGVAYNEQFF. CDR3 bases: TGCGCCAGCAACTTGGCAGCGGGAGTGGCCTACAATGAGCAGTTCTTC.

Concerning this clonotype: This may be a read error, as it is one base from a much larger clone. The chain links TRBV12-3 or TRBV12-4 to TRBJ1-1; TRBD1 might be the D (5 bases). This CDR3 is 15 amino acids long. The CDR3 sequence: CANSFRDSLNTEAFF. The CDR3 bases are TGTGCCAACAGTTTTAGGGACTCACTGAACACTGAAGCTTTCTTT.

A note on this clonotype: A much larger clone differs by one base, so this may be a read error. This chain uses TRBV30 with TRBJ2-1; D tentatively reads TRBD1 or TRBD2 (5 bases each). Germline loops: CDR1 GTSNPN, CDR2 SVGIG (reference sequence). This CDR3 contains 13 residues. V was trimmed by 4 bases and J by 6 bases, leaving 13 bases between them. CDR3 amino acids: CAWNRGRTNEQFF. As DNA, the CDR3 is TGTGCCTGGAACCGGGGCAGAACCAATGAGCAGTTCTTC.

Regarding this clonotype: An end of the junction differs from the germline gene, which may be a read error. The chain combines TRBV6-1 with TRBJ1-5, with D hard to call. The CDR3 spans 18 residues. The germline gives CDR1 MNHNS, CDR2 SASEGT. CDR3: CASSEDGQDFYSNQSQHF. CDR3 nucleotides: TGTGCCAGCAGTGAAGATGGGCAGGATTTTTATAGCAATCAGTCCCAGCATTTT.

The CDR3 coding sequence is TGTGCCAGCAGTATCCAGGGCAAGGCCGTCTATGGCTACACCTTC. As protein: CASSIQGKAVYGYTF. The chain uses TRBV12-3 or TRBV12-4 and TRBJ1-2, with D possibly matching TRBD1 (5 bases). The CDR3 loop spans 15 amino acids. Trimming took 5 bases from V and 4 from J, leaving 17 bases between them.

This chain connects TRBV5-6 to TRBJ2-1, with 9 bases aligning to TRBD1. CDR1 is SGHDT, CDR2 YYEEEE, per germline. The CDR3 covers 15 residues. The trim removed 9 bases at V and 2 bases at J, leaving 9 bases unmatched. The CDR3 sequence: CANRFGDRAYNEQFF. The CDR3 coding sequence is TGTGCCAACAGGTTCGGGGACAGGGCCTACAATGAGCAGTTCTTC.

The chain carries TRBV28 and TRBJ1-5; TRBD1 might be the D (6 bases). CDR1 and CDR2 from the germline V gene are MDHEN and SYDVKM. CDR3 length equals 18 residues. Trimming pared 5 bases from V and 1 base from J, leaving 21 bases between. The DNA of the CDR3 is TGTGCCAGCAGTCTGCCTACCCCGGGGGGCGGGAGCAATCAGCCCCAGCATTTT. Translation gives CASSLPTPGGGSNQPQHF.

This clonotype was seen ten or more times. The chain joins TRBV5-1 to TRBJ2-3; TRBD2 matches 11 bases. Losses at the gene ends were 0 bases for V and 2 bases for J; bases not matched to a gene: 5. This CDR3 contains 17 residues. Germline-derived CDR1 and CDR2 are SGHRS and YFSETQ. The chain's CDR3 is CASSLGLAGGVTDTQYF. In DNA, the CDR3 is TGCGCCAGCAGCTTGGGTCTAGCGGGAGGAGTCACAGATACGCAGTATTTT.

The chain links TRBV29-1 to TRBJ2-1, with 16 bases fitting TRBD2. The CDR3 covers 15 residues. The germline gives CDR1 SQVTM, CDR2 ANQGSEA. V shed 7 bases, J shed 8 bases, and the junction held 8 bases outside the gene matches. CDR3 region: CSASGTSGRVYEQFF. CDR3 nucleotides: TGCAGCGCCAGCGGGACTAGCGGGAGGGTATATGAGCAGTTCTTC.

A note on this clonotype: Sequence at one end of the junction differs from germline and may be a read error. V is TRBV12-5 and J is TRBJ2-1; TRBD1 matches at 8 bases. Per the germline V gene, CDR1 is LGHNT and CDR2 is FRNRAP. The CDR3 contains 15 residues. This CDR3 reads CVSGLRTGSYNEQFF. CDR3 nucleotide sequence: TGTGTTAGTGGTTTGCGGACAGGGTCCTACAATGAGCAGTTCTTC.

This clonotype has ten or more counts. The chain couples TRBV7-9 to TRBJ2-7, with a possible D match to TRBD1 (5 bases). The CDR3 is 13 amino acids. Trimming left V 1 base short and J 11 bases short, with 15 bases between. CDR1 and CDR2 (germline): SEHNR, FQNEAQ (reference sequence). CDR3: CASSLGESTAKYF. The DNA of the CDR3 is TGTGCCAGCAGCTTAGGGGAATCGACAGCCAAGTACTTC.

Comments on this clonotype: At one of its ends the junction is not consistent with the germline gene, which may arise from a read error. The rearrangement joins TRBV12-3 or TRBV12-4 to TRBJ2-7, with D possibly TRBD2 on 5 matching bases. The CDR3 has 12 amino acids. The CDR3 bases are TGTGCCAACAGTCCCGGAGGCTACGACCAGTACTTC. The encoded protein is CANSPGGYDQYF.

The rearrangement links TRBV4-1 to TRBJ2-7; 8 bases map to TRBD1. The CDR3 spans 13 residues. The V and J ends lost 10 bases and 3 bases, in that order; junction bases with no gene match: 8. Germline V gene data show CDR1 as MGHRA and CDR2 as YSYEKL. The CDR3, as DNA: TGCGCCAACAGGGGGAACGGTCGCTACGAGCAGTACTTC. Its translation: CANRGNGRYEQYF.

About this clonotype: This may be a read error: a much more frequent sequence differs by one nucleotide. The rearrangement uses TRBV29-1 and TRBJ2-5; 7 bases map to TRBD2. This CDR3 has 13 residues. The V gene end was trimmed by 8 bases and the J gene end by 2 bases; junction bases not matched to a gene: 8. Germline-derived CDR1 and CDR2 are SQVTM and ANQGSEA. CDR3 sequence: CSMPGLPQETQYF. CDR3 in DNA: TGCAGCATGCCGGGACTACCGCAAGAGACCCAGTACTTC.

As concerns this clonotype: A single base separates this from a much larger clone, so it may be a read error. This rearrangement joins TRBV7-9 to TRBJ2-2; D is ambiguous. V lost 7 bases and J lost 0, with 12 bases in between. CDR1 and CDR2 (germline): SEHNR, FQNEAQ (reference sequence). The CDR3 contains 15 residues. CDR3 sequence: CASIPMPSNTGELFF. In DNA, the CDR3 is TGTGCCAGCATTCCAATGCCTTCGAACACCGGGGAGCTGTTTTTT.

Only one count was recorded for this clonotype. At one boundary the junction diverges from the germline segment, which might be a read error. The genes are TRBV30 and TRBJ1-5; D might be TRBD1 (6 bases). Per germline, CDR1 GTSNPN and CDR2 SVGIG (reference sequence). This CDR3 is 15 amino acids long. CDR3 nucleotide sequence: TGTGCCTGGAAAGGGACAAGGGAGTTTGGTCAGCTCCAGCATTTT. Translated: CAWKGTREFGQLQHF.

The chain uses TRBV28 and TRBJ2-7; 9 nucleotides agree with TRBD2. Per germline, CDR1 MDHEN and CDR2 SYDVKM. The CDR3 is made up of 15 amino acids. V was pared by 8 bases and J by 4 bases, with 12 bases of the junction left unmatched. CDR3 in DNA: TGTGCCAGCGGCCGCCTTAGCGGGAGCTCATACGAGCAGTACTTC. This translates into CASGRLSGSSYEQYF.

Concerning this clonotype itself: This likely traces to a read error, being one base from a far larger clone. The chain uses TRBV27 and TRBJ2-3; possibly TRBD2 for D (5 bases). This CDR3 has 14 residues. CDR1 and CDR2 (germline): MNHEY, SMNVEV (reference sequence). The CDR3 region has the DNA TGTGCCAGCAGTTTAGGCTCTAGCATAGATACGCAGTATTTT. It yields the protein CASSLGSSIDTQYF.